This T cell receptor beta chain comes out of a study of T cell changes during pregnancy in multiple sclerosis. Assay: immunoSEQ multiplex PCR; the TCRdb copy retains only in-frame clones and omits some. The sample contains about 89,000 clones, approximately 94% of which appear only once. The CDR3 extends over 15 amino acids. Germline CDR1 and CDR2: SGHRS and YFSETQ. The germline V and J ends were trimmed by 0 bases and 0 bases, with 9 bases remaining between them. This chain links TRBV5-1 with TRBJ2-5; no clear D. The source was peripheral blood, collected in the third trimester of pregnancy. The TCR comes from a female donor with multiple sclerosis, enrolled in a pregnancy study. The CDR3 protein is CASSLDWQDQETQYF. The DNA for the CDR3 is TGCGCCAGCAGCTTGGATTGGCAGGACCAAGAGACCCAGTACTTC.